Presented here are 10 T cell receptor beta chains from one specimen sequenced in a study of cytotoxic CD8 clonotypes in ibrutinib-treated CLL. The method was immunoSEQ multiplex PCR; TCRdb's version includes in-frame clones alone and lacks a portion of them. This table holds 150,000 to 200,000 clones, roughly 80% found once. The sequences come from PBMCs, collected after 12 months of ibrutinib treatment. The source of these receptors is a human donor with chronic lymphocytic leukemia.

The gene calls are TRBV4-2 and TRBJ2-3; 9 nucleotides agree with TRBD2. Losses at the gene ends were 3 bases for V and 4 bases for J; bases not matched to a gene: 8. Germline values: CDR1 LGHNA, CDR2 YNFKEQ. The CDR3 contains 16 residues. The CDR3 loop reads CASSHLSGSSPDTQYF. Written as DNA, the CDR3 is TGTGCCAGCAGCCATCTTAGCGGGAGTTCCCCAGATACGCAGTATTTT.

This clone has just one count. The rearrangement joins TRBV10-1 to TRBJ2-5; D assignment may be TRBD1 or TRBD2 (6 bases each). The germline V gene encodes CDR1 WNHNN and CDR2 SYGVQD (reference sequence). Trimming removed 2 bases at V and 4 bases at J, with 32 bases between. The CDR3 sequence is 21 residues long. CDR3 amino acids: CASSEALLSGTRFRRVETQYF. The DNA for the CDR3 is TGCGCCAGCAGTGAGGCCCTATTATCCGGGACAAGGTTTCGGAGGGTAGAGACCCAGTACTTC.

The CDR3 nucleotides are TGTGCCAGCAGTAAATCCGGGACACCCGATCAGCCCCAGCATTTT. Translating gives CASSKSGTPDQPQHF. The chain links TRBV27 to TRBJ1-5; possible D gene TRBD1, 6 bases. Deletions cut 5 bases from V and 5 bases from J, with 16 bases between. The V gene's germline CDR1 is MNHEY and CDR2 SMNVEV (reference sequence). CDR3 length equals 15 residues.

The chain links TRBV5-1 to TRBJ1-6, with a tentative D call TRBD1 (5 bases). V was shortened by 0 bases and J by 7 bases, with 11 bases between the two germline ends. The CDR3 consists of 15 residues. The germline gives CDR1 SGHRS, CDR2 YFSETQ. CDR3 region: CASSLDTGGNSPLHF. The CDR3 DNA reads TGCGCCAGCAGCTTGGATACTGGGGGGAATTCACCCCTCCACTTT.

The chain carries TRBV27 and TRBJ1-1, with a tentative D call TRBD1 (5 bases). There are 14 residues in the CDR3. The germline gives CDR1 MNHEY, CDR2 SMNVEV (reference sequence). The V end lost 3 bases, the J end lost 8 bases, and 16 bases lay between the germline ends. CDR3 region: CASSFTDSEGEAFF. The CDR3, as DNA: TGTGCCAGCAGTTTCACCGACAGCGAAGGAGAAGCTTTCTTT.

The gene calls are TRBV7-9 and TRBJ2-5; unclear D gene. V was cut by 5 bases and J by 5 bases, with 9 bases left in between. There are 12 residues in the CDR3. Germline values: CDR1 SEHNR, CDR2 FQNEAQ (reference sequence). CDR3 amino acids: CASSASGETQYF. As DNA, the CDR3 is TGTGCCAGCAGCGCCTCCGGGGAGACCCAGTACTTC.

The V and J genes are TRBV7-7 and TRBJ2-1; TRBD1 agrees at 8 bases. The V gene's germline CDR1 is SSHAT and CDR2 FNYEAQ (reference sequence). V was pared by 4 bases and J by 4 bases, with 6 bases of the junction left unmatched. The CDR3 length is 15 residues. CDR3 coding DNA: TGTGCCAGCAGCTCCGACAGGGGACCATACAATGAGCAGTTCTTC. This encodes CASSSDRGPYNEQFF.

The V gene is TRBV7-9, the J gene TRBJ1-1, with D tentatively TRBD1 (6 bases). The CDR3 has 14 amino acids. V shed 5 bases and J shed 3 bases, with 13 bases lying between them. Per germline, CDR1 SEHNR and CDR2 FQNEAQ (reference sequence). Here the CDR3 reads CASSKSSGDTEAFF. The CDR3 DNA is TGTGCCAGCAGCAAATCCTCAGGGGACACTGAAGCTTTCTTT. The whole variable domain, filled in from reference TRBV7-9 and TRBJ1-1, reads DTGVSQNPRHKITKRGQNVTFRCDPISEHNRLYWYRQTLGQGPEFLTYFQNEAQLEKSRLLSDRFSAERPKGSFSTLEIQRTEQGDSAMYLCASSKSSGDTEAFFGQGTRLTVV.

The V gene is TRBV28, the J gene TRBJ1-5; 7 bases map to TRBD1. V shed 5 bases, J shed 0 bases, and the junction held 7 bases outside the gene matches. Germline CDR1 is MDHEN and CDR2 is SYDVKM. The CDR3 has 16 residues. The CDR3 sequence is CASSRGQIHSNQPQHF. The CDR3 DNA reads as TGTGCCAGCAGTAGGGGACAGATCCATAGCAATCAGCCCCAGCATTTT.

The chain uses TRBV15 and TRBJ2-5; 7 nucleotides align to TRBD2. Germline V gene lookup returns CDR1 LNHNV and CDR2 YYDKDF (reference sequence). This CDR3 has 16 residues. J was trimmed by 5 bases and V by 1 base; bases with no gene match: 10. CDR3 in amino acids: CATSRGPSGGEETQYF. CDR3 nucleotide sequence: TGTGCCACCAGCAGAGGCCCTAGCGGTGGGGAGGAGACCCAGTACTTC.